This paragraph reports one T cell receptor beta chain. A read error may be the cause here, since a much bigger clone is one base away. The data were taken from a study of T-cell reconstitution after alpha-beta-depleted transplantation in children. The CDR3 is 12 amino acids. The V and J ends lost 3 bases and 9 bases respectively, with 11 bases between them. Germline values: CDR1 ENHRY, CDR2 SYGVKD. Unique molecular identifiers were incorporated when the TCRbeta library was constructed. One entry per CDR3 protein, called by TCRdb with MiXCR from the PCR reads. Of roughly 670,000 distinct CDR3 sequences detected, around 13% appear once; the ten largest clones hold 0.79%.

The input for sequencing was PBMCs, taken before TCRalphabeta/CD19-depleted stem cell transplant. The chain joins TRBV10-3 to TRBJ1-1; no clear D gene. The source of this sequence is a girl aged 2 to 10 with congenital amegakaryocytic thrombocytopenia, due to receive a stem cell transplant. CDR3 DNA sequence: TGTGCCATCAGTGATGAGGTTGAACAAGCTTTCTTT. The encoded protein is CAISDEVEQAFF.